This T cell receptor beta chain emerged from a study of shared clonotypes between healthy human individuals. Study-wide background: Every donor yielded three CD4 naive, three CD4 memory, two CD8 naive and one CD8 memory plate. Whole-study results and caveats: Generation probability values for non-shared clonotypes were lower than those for clonotypes shared by all four donors.

Per sorted-subset replicate PCR, input was around 220 ng DNA, representing tens of thousands of T cell genomes. Clones were read by immunoSEQ multiplex PCR, and TCRdb kept only the in-frame ones, dropping some. Of 500,000 or so clones in the sample, about 96% are singletons; the top ten hold nearly 0.065%. On this clone itself: The antigen is unknown.

Into CD45RA+ naive and CD45RA-negative memory subsets, the CD4+ cells were split. This clonotype was obtained from a woman aged 30 to 39 in good health. Source material: naive CD4+ T cells sorted from blood. Subset indicated: CD45RA+ positively selected.

The CDR3 DNA reads as TGTGCCAGCAGCCCGGACAGGGGGAAATACAATGAGCAGTTCTTC. It translates to CASSPDRGKYNEQFF. The chain carries TRBV5-4 and TRBJ2-1; 10 nucleotides agree with TRBD1. Germline V gene data show CDR1 as SGHNT and CDR2 as YYREEE (reference sequence). This CDR3 has 15 residues. J was trimmed by 4 bases and V by 4 bases; bases with no gene match: 5.